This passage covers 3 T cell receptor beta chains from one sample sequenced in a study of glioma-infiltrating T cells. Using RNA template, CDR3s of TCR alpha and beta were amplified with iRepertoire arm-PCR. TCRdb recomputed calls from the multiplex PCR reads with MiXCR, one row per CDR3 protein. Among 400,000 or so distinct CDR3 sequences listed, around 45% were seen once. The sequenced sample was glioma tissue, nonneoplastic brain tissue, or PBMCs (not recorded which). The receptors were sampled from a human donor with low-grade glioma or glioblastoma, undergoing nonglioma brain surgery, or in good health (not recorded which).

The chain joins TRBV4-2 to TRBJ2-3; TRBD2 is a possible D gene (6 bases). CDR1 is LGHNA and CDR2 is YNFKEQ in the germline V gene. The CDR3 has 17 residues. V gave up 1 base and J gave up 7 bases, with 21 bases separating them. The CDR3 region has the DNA TGTGCCAGCAGCCAAGTGTTCCTCCCGGGAGCGGTTTATACGCAGTATTTT. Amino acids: CASSQVFLPGAVYTQYF.

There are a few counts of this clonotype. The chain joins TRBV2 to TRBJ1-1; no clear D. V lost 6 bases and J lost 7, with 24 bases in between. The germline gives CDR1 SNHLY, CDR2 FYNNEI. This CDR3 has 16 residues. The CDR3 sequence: CASSVPISRVGGEAFF. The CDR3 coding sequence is TGTGCCAGCAGCGTTCCAATTTCGAGGGTTGGCGGTGAAGCTTTCTTT.

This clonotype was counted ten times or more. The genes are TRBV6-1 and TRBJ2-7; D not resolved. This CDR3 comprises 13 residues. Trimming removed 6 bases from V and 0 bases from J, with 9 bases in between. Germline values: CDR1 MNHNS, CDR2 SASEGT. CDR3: CASRPGSSYEQYF. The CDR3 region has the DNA TGTGCCAGCAGGCCCGGAAGCTCCTACGAGCAGTACTTC.